This T cell receptor (beta chain) was profiled in a study of blood T cell repertoires in COVID-19. A Seattle source enrolled patients during active infection and followed them longitudinally. Original analysis: Reference gene primers were amplified, and this amplification served to estimate nucleated cell counts. Profiling relied on immunoSEQ multiplex PCR, and the TCRdb table lists in-frame clones only, not all of them. Clone size and the V and J calls come from that table; the DNA yielded D and trimming. The data contain about 150,000 clones, roughly nine tenths of them singletons. This clone occurred a few times. The germline V gene encodes CDR1 SNHLY and CDR2 FYNNEI. The CDR3 contains 14 residues. The J segment lost 2 bases and the V segment lost 6 bases, leaving 7 bases of the junction unmatched.

This chain links TRBV2 with TRBJ2-7, with TRBD1 matching over 7 bases. The specimen sequenced was peripheral blood. This TCR was sampled from a man aged 18-30 years with COVID-19, enrolled during active disease. The CDR3 sequence: CASSAQGQPYEQYF. Written as DNA, the CDR3 is TGTGCCAGCAGCGCACAGGGACAGCCCTACGAGCAGTACTTC.